This T cell receptor (beta chain) comes out of a study of CD8+CD57+ T cells in acquired aplastic anemia (dated by TCRdb to between 2017 and 2018). Background on the whole study: On average, sorted CD4+ and CD8+ cells yielded 3.2 ug of extracted DNA, with a range of 0.2 to 27.4 ug. For healthy donor samples, the average read count was about 9.8 million for CD4+ cells and 11 million to 13 million for CD8+ cells.

This clonotype has a count of ten or more. Its specific antigen is unknown. The record has no base qualities; no much larger clone is one base away. The study deep-sequenced TCR repertoires of sorted CD4+ and CD8+ blood T cells from severe aplastic anemia patients and healthy subjects. Ficoll-Paque density gradient centrifugation was used to isolate peripheral blood mononuclear cells. Before DNA extraction, CD4+ and CD8+ T cells were sorted with FACS or magnetic beads. Results the study describes overall, beyond this receptor: Roughly 29 CD8+ CDR3 sequences were shared between patients and controls but appeared highly expressed in patients and within their immunodominant clones. No significant difference in CD8+ Simpson's diversity was found between patients and healthy controls (P=0.060).

Profiling of TCR beta VDJ combinations and CDR3 sequences used genomic DNA as the template. An Illumina HiSeq 2000 was the platform used for TCR repertoire sequencing. The source study handled its data this way. TRBV/TRBJ rearrangement plots, CDR3 size and DJ length profiles, and Simpson's diversity index were used to evaluate the repertoires. The immunodominant clone was defined as the most abundant DNA sequence in deep sequencing data. CDR3 amino acid sequences were screened for sharing across subjects and were compared with published repertoires and the VDJdb database. In TCRdb, the public reads were trimmed at Q25 with fastp and aligned with MiXCR, with productive beta chains retained. Each record represents a unique CDR3 protein, reported with the most common genes and DNA among its rows. The V and J calls, along with clone size, are taken from TCRdb and not from the paper's own processing. This sample holds around 400,000 distinct CDR3 sequences; approximately 70% were observed only once. The ten largest make up less than 4% of the sample.

Trimming removed 5 bases from V and 5 bases from J; the gene matches leave 12 bases unexplained. The cysteine opens and the phenylalanine closes a CDR3 of 15 amino acids. The CDR3 DNA has 45 bases and is translated from base 1. From the germline V gene (reference sequence), CDR1 is SGHNT and CDR2 is YYREEE. Material: sorted CD4+, CD8+, or CD8+CD57+ T cells (not recorded which) from PBMCs. The V and J segments used are TRBV5-4 and TRBJ1-2, and 7 junctional nucleotides match TRBD1. The sequence was collected from a human donor in good health, serving as a control. The CDR3 has the sequence CASSNSGGYGYGYTF. The DNA sequence is TGTGCCAGCAGTAATTCAGGGGGATACGGATATGGCTACACCTTC. Extended through the reference TRBV5-4 and TRBJ1-2 proteins, this CDR3 yields the full variable domain: ETGVTQSPTHLIKTRGQQVTLRCSSQSGHNTVSWYQQALGQGPQFIFQYYREEENGRGNFPPRFSGLQFPNYSSELNVNALELDDSALYLCASSNSGGYGYGYTFGSGTRLTVV.